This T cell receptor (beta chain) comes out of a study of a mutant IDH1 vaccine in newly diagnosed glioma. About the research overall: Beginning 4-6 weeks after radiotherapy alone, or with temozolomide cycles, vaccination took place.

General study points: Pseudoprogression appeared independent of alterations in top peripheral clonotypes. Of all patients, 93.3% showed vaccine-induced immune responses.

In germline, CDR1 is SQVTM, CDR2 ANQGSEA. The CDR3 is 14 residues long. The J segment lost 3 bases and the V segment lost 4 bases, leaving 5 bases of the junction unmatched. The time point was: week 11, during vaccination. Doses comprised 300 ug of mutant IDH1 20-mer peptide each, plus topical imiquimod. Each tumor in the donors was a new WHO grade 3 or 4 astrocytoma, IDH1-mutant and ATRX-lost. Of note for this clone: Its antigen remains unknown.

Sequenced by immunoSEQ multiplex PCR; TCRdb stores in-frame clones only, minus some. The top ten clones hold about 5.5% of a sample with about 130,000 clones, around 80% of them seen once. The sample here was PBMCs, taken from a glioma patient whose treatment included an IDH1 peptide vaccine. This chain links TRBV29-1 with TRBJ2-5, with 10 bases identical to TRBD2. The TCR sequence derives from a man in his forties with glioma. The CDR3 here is CSVVIGTSEETQYF. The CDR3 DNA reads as TGCAGCGTTGTGATTGGGACTAGCGAAGAGACCCAGTACTTC.